The rows below give T cell receptor beta chains drawn from one sample of a study of Ad26.COV2.S vaccination and SARS-CoV-2 variants. Only in-frame clones appear in the TCRdb table, and some are missing; sequencing was by immunoSEQ multiplex PCR. The sample gives hundreds of thousands of clones, approximately 86% of which show up once; 9.5% to 12% is in the top ten. This sample comprised peripheral blood, obtained in a trial of Ad26.COV2.S vaccine versus placebo. These receptors all come from a person between 18 and 65 years old who received the Ad26.COV2.S COVID-19 vaccine or a placebo. CDR3s include the opening cysteine and the closing phenylalanine or tryptophan.

v_gene	len	j_gene	CDR3aa
TRBV19	16	TRBJ2-1	CASSRGRGAAYNEQFF
TRBV5-1	15	TRBJ2-2	CASSLRQSNTGELFF
TRBV4-2	21	TRBJ2-2	CASSQGRSGTSGGARTGELFF
TRBV28	14	TRBJ1-5	CASRMSGTNQPQHF
TRBV11-2	17	TRBJ1-4	CASSLGWVTGSNEKLFF
TRBV10-3	18	TRBJ2-2	CAISEKPDSGRGTGELFF
TRBV28	15	TRBJ1-1	CASSLLGVENTEAFF
TRBV27	16	TRBJ1-6	CASSSPGRGSSSPLHF
TRBV5-1	14	TRBJ2-3	CASSFGRGTDTQYF
TRBV12-3/TRBV12-4	11	TRBJ1-1	CASSLTGGAFF
TRBV5-4	16	TRBJ1-2	CASSPRTGPEGGGYTF
TRBV19	15	TRBJ2-7	CASSIQTQGTYEQYF
TRBV28	11	TRBJ2-1	CASSFPGEQFF
TRBV4-2	15	TRBJ2-7	CASSQEEGSPYEQYF
TRBV28	15	TRBJ1-5	CASSLWGTGSQPQHF
TRBV7-9	16	TRBJ2-3	CASSLSLAGGSDTQYF
TRBV6-6	14	TRBJ1-1	CASSYSEGNTEAFF
TRBV2	11	TRBJ1-6	CASRVMSPLHF
TRBV7-9	18	TRBJ1-4	CASSRGQGIVATNEKLFF
TRBV7-8	18	TRBJ2-1	CASSLVSRGRESYNEQFF
TRBV9	17	TRBJ2-1	CASSVGTSGRAWNEQFF
TRBV28	15	TRBJ1-3	CASSFDSSSGNTIYF
TRBV5-1	14	TRBJ2-7	CASSLGVDTHEQYF
TRBV5-1	14	TRBJ1-5	CASSLWTGDQPQHF
TRBV6-6	14	TRBJ2-1	CASSSLGLANEQFF
TRBV6-2/TRBV6-3	13	TRBJ2-5	CASSYDTGQTQYF
TRBV30	14	TRBJ1-3	CACQDGSSGNTIYF
TRBV19	13	TRBJ2-5	CASTPQGAATQYF
TRBV4-3	16	TRBJ2-6	CASSQVEGTGANVLTF
TRBV3-1/TRBV3-2	15	TRBJ2-3	CASSQDRSGEDTQYF
TRBV7-6	13	TRBJ2-1	CASSLGTYNEQFF
TRBV3-1/TRBV3-2	16	TRBJ2-3	CASSQVRDRVFDTQYF
TRBV2	12	TRBJ2-7	CARRMPAGEQYF
TRBV18	12	TRBJ2-7	CASSPDSYEQYF
TRBV3-1/TRBV3-2	15	TRBJ2-5	CASSRQTSGGETQYF
TRBV27	14	TRBJ1-2	CASSWRASNYGYTF
TRBV18	13	TRBJ2-7	CASSRDRSYEQYF
TRBV6-1	14	TRBJ2-7	CASRPFTGNHEQYF
TRBV19	15	TRBJ2-1	CASTAGGRAYNEQFF
TRBV28	14	TRBJ1-4	CASSMAGTDEKLFF
TRBV28	14	TRBJ2-1	CASNTPGTYNEQFF
TRBV18	14	TRBJ1-5	CASSGGRSNQPQHF
TRBV4-3	13	TRBJ2-7	CASSQAETYEQYF
TRBV10-3	12	TRBJ1-2	CAISESRYGYTF